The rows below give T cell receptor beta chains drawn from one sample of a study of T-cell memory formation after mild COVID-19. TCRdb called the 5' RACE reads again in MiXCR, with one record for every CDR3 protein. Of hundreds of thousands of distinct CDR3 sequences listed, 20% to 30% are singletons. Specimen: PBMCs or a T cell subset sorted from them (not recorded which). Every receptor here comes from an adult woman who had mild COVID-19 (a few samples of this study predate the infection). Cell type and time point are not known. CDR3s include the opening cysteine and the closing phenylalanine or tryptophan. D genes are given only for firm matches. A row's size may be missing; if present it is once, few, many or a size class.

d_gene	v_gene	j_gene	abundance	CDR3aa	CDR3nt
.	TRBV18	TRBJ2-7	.	CASSPSLGNEQYF	TGTGCCAGCTCACCCTCCCTGGGGAACGAGCAGTACTTC
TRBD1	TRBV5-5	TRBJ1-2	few	CASSAPYRGPNYGYTF	TGTGCCAGCAGCGCGCCTTACAGGGGCCCCAACTATGGCTACACCTTC
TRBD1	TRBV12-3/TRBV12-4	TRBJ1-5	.	CASSQDRQRPQHF	TGTGCCAGCAGTCAGGACAGGCAAAGGCCCCAGCATTTT
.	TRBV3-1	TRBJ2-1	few	CASRQLRDLSNEQFF	TGTGCCAGCAGACAACTCCGGGACCTGTCCAATGAGCAGTTCTTC
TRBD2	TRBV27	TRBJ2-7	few	CASRPLAANEQYF	TGTGCCAGCAGGCCTCTAGCGGCCAACGAGCAGTACTTC
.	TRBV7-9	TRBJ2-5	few	CASSFPHPEGETQYF	TGTGCCAGCAGCTTTCCTCACCCAGAGGGAGAGACCCAGTACTTC
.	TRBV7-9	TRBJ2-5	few	CASSLRGHQETQYF	TGTGCCAGCAGCTTGAGGGGACACCAAGAGACCCAGTACTTC
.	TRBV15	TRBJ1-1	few	CATSRVGTEAFF	TGTGCCACCAGCAGAGTGGGCACTGAAGCTTTCTTT
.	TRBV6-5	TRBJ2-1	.	CASTPGREGFNEQFF	TGTGCCAGCACCCCAGGACGAGAGGGTTTCAATGAGCAGTTCTTC
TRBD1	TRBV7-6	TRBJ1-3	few	CASSAGQGPSGNTIYF	TGTGCCAGCAGCGCAGGACAGGGGCCCTCTGGAAACACCATATATTTT
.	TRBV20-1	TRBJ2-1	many	CSARGDGPNNEQFF	TGCAGTGCTAGGGGGGATGGCCCAAACAATGAGCAGTTCTTC
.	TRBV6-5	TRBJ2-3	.	CASSWGRGSTDTQYF	TGTGCCAGCAGTTGGGGGCGGGGGAGCACAGATACGCAGTATTTT
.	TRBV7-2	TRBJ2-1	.	CASSLISGGLNEQFF	TGTGCCAGCAGCTTAATCTCCGGGGGCCTCAATGAGCAGTTCTTC
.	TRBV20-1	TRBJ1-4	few	CSVIGIGNRELFF	TGCAGTGTCATCGGAATTGGGAATCGCGAGCTGTTTTTT
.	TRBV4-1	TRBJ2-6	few	CASRGIAGTGANVLTF	TGCGCCAGCAGGGGCATTGCGGGGACTGGGGCCAACGTCCTGACTTTC
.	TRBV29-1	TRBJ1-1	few	CSAPLGAFF	TGCAGCGCCCCATTGGGAGCTTTCTTT